This TCR beta chain is drawn from a study of PD-1 blockade in classical Hodgkin lymphoma. Study-wide points: A reduction in baseline TCR diversity was reportedly seen in newly diagnosed patients relative to healthy donors. It was CD4+ TCR diversity, not CD8+, that rose significantly by C4D1. Whatever underlies the repertoire differences (possibly disease activity or prior therapy) remains undefined.

Comment on this clone: Its cognate antigen is unknown.

The germline V gene encodes CDR1 LNHNV and CDR2 YYDKDF (reference sequence). This CDR3 contains 16 residues. The junction had 8 bases not matched to a gene; V was cut back by 3 bases and J by 2 bases. Time point meaning: cycle 4 day 1 (C4D1), after more than 5 weeks of nivolumab. Every patient was affected by relapse after autologous stem cell transplantation, while exposure to brentuximab vedotin was not uniform. Assay: immunoSEQ multiplex PCR; the TCRdb copy retains only in-frame clones and omits some. The sample carries tens of thousands of clones, roughly four fifths recorded once. The chain couples TRBV15 to TRBJ2-7, with 9 bases that match TRBD1. This receptor was taken from a human donor with classical Hodgkin lymphoma. The specimen comprised peripheral blood mononuclear cells (PBMCs), sampled before the fourth cycle of nivolumab. CDR3 coding DNA: TGTGCCACCAGCAGCGACGGGACAGGGCCTACCTACGAGCAGTACTTC. This translates into CATSSDGTGPTYEQYF.